The 25 T cell receptor beta chains below come from one sample, sequenced in a study of blood T cell repertoires in COVID-19. TCRdb's table, derived via immunoSEQ multiplex PCR, lists solely in-frame clones and lacks some. The sample has approximately 200,000 clones, roughly 85% seen once. Material: PBMCs or T cells enriched from blood (not recorded which). These receptors were obtained from a man aged 25-45 years who had recovered from COVID-19.

The V and J genes are TRBV5-4 and TRBJ2-7; 8 bases map to TRBD1. Germline-derived CDR1 and CDR2 are SGHNT and YYREEE (reference sequence). Trimming removed 0 bases from V and 4 bases from J; junction bases left unmatched: 9. This CDR3 spans 16 amino acids. CDR3 nucleotide sequence: TGTGCCAGCAGCTTGGCCGAGGACAGGGTTTTATACGAGCAGTACTTC. Translation: CASSLAEDRVLYEQYF.

The genes are TRBV6-2 or TRBV6-3 and TRBJ2-7; 10 nucleotides match TRBD2. The CDR3 sequence is 18 residues long. The germline V gene encodes CDR1 MNHEY and CDR2 SVGEGT. V lost 4 bases and J lost 2; bases outside the gene matches: 14. The CDR3, as DNA: TGTGCCAGCAGTTCGAGGGTATTAGCGGGGGGTCCCGCCTACGAGCAGTACTTC. This codes for CASSSRVLAGGPAYEQYF.

V gene TRBV30 combines with J gene TRBJ1-5; D is unresolved. V lost 5 bases to trimming and J lost 3 bases, with 11 bases between them. Per the germline V gene, CDR1 is GTSNPN and CDR2 is SVGIG (reference sequence). The CDR3 is 13 residues long. CDR3 amino acids: CAWENSNNQPQHF. In nucleotides, the CDR3 is TGTGCCTGGGAAAACAGCAACAATCAGCCCCAGCATTTT.

This chain links TRBV19 with TRBJ2-7; TRBD2 is a possible D gene (6 bases). V lost 5 bases and J 7 bases, leaving 18 bases between the germline ends. The CDR3 totals 14 residues. Germline CDR1 reads LNHDA; CDR2 reads SQIVND (reference sequence). This chain's CDR3 is CASSPALAGEEQYF. The CDR3, as DNA: TGTGCCAGTAGTCCAGCACTAGCAGGTGAGGAGCAGTACTTC. The complete variable domain, with remaining parts taken from reference TRBV19 and TRBJ2-7, reads DGGITQSPKYLFRKEGQNVTLSCEQNLNHDAMYWYRQDPGQGLRLIYYSQIVNDFQKGDIAEGYSVSREKKESFPLTVTSAQKNPTAFYLCASSPALAGEEQYFGPGTRLTVT.

The chain is built from TRBV21-1 and TRBJ1-6; the table gives TRBD1 as D, unverified against the DNA. TRBV21-1 is a listed pseudogene. The CDR3 length is 16 residues. DNA of the CDR3: TGTGCCAGCAGCAAAGCCGCAGGGACAGGGAGTTCACCCCTCCACTTT. It is translated as CASSKAAGTGSSPLHF.

The chain carries TRBV5-6 and TRBJ2-1; 8 bases map to TRBD2. The CDR3 length is 16 residues. Germline CDR1 and CDR2: SGHDT and YYEEEE. With 2 bases clipped from V and 4 bases from J, the junction kept 8 bases outside the gene matches. The CDR3 region is CASSLTGRGAYNEQFF. The CDR3 DNA sequence: TGTGCCAGCAGCTTAACAGGGCGGGGGGCTTACAATGAGCAGTTCTTC.

V is TRBV11-2 and J is TRBJ1-3; 7 nucleotides agree with TRBD1. The trim removed 1 base at V and 1 base at J, leaving 13 bases unmatched. Looked up from germline, CDR1 is SGHAT and CDR2 is FQNNGV. This CDR3 spans 19 amino acids. CDR3 sequence reads: CASSLVGRRQGVSGNTIYF. The CDR3 coding sequence is TGTGCCAGCAGCTTAGTTGGTCGCCGACAGGGAGTTTCTGGAAACACCATATATTTT. The variable domain in full, completed from reference TRBV11-2 and TRBJ1-3, reads EAGVAQSPRYKIIEKRQSVAFWCNPISGHATLYWYQQILGQGPKLLIQFQNNGVVDDSQLPKDRFSAERLKGVDSTLKIQPAKLEDSAVYLCASSLVGRRQGVSGNTIYFGEGSWLTVV.

This clone was observed a single time. The chain links TRBV28 to TRBJ1-5; no clear D. The CDR3 length is 15 residues. Germline V gene data show CDR1 as MDHEN and CDR2 as SYDVKM. Between the trimmed V and J ends, which lost 5 bases and 2 bases, there was a span of 13 bases. The chain's CDR3 is CASSDPARGNQPQHF. The CDR3 nucleotides are TGTGCCAGCAGTGACCCGGCGAGGGGCAATCAGCCCCAGCATTTT.

The V and J genes are TRBV5-1 and TRBJ1-1, with 8 bases aligning to TRBD1. In germline, CDR1 is SGHRS, CDR2 YFSETQ. The CDR3 sequence is 14 residues long. With 4 bases clipped from V and 4 bases from J, the junction kept 6 bases outside the gene matches. The CDR3 region has the DNA TGCGCCAGCAGCACCCAAACAGGGGGCACTGAAGCTTTCTTT. Translation gives CASSTQTGGTEAFF.

The J gene is TRBJ1-1, the V gene TRBV28; D unclear. This CDR3 contains 11 residues. Per germline, CDR1 MDHEN and CDR2 SYDVKM. The CDR3: CGSVLNTEAFF. As DNA, the CDR3 is TGTGGCTCGGTGCTGAACACTGAAGCTTTCTTT.

The genes are TRBV10-3 and TRBJ1-5, with TRBD1 matching over 9 bases. The germline V gene has CDR1 ENHRY and CDR2 SYGVKD. The length of the CDR3 is 15 residues. Trimming took 2 bases from V and 6 from J; bases not matched to a gene: 5. The CDR3 nucleotides are TGTGCCATCAGTGAGGGGGACAGGGTGGGTCAGCCCCAGCATTTT. Its translation is CAISEGDRVGQPQHF.

The chain couples TRBV7-6 to TRBJ1-1; 9 bases are a match to TRBD1. Trimming at V came to 4 bases and at J to 0 bases, leaving 21 bases not matched to a gene. The CDR3 is 21 amino acids. CDR1 is SGHVS, CDR2 FNYEAQ, per germline. In DNA, the CDR3 is TGTGCCAGCAGCTCCCTGACAGGGGGAACTTCCCCCGAGGTGATGAACACTGAAGCTTTCTTT. It translates to CASSSLTGGTSPEVMNTEAFF.

This chain joins TRBV4-3 and TRBJ2-1; 10 nucleotides agree with TRBD2. The CDR3 totals 14 residues. With V trimmed by 1 base and J by 13 bases, 7 bases remained unmatched. Germline CDR1 is LGHNA and CDR2 is YSLEER. The CDR3 DNA is TGCGCCAGCAGCCAAGCCAGCGGGGGGGCATCCCAGTTCTTC. Its protein is CASSQASGGASQFF.

This clone was seen once. This chain connects TRBV28 to TRBJ1-2, with a weak D call TRBD1 (5 bases). The V gene lost 7 bases and the J gene lost 6 bases, with 9 bases spanning the gap. Germline V lookup: CDR1 MDHEN, CDR2 SYDVKM. This CDR3 contains 11 residues. The CDR3 sequence is CASISTDGYTF. The DNA of the CDR3 is TGTGCCAGCATCTCGACAGATGGCTACACCTTC.

The CDR3, as DNA: TGCGCCAGCAGCCCCTTGGGGGCTCAGCCCCAGCATTTT. It yields the protein CASSPLGAQPQHF. This chain uses TRBV4-1 with TRBJ1-5, with D possibly TRBD1 on 6 matching bases. The CDR3 length is 13 residues. Trimming pared 4 bases from V and 6 bases from J, leaving 10 bases between. Germline lookup yields CDR1 MGHRA and CDR2 YSYEKL.

CDR3 coding DNA: TGTGCCAGCAGTCTTCCCTACGGGGAGCAGTACTTC. Protein product: CASSLPYGEQYF. The chain links TRBV28 to TRBJ2-7; no clear D gene. Germline V gives CDR1 MDHEN, CDR2 SYDVKM. Trimming shortened V by 5 bases and J by 7 bases, and 12 bases separated the two germline ends. The CDR3 covers 12 residues.

This clone was detected only a few times. This CDR3 reads CASSLRVTGGPGEQYF. Here the CDR3 DNA reads TGTGCCAGCAGCTTGAGGGTAACGGGGGGGCCGGGCGAGCAGTACTTC. The chain combines TRBV5-4 with TRBJ2-7; 8 positions agree with TRBD2. This CDR3 region has 16 residues. In germline, CDR1 is SGHNT, CDR2 YYREEE (reference sequence). V trimming: 1 base; J trimming: 6 bases; junction bases outside the gene matches: 12.

The chain employs TRBV18 and TRBJ1-2, with D perhaps TRBD1 (5 bases). There are 16 residues in the CDR3. Germline V gene data show CDR1 as KGHSH and CDR2 as LQKENI. V dropped 3 bases and J dropped 4 bases, with 18 bases sitting between them. CDR3 DNA sequence: TGTGCCAGCTCACCGGCGGAGGGGACGACGGTCTATGGCTACACCTTC. It encodes CASSPAEGTTVYGYTF. The entire variable domain, with the rest obtained from reference TRBV18 and TRBJ1-2, is as follows: NAGVMQNPRHLVRRRGQEARLRCSPMKGHSHVYWYRQLPEEGLKFMVYLQKENIIDESGMPKERFSAEFPKEGPSILRIQQVVRGDSAAYFCASSPAEGTTVYGYTFGSGTRLTVV.

The chain employs TRBV11-2 and TRBJ2-1; D remains unclear. Germline CDR1 SGHAT, CDR2 FQNNGV. The CDR3 spans 13 residues. V was cut by 1 base and J by 9 bases, with 10 bases left in between. CDR3 nucleotides: TGTGCCAGCAGCTTAGTTGCGGATGGTGAGCAGTTCTTC. It yields the protein CASSLVADGEQFF.

A few counts support this clone. The DNA of the CDR3 is TGTGCCAGCAGCTTCGGGGGACTAGCGGGAGGCGCCCCCACAGATACGCAGTATTTT. Its translation is CASSFGGLAGGAPTDTQYF. V usage is TRBV13 and J usage is TRBJ2-3, with TRBD2 matching over 15 bases. This CDR3 contains 19 residues. In germline, CDR1 is PRHDT, CDR2 FYEKMQ (reference sequence). V dropped 3 bases and J dropped 2; count of bases not matched to a gene: 9.

The rearrangement links TRBV3-1 (or the pseudogene TRBV3-2) to TRBJ2-7; 8 nucleotides agree with TRBD2. The junction had 3 bases not matched to a gene; V was cut back by 1 base and J by 4 bases. The germline V gene encodes CDR1 LGHDT and CDR2 YNNKEL (reference sequence). The CDR3 is made up of 14 amino acids. The CDR3 bases are TGTGCCAGCAGCCAAGGATCGGGGGGGTACGAGCAGTACTTC. This gives the protein CASSQGSGGYEQYF.

The V call is TRBV15, the J call TRBJ1-5; TRBD1 is a possible D gene (6 bases). The CDR3 extends over 18 amino acids. V was clipped by 4 bases and J by 6 bases, with 25 bases between them. The germline V gene has CDR1 LNHNV and CDR2 YYDKDF (reference sequence). Here the CDR3 reads CATSTGGTGFSVRQPQHF. CDR3 nucleotides: TGTGCCACCAGCACGGGTGGAACAGGGTTTTCGGTGCGTCAGCCCCAGCATTTT. The full variable domain, its missing parts supplied by reference TRBV15 and TRBJ1-5, is DAMVIQNPRYQVTQFGKPVTLSCSQTLNHNVMYWYQQKSSQAPKLLFHYYDKDFNNEADTPDNFQSRRPNTSFCFLDIRSPGLGDTAMYLCATSTGGTGFSVRQPQHFGDGTRLSIL.

The chain recombines TRBV4-3 with TRBJ2-6, with 8 nucleotides matching TRBD1. The CDR3 totals 16 residues. CDR1 LGHNA and CDR2 YSLEER come from the germline V gene. V lost 4 bases and J lost 2; bases outside the gene matches: 4. This CDR3 reads CASSLSQGAGANVLTF. In nucleotides, the CDR3 is TGCGCCAGCAGCCTTTCACAGGGGGCTGGGGCCAACGTCCTGACTTTC.

This sequence joins TRBV4-3 and TRBJ1-5; TRBD1 aligns across 11 bases. Looked up from germline, CDR1 is LGHNA and CDR2 is YSLEER. V was pared by 3 bases and J by 2 bases, with 6 bases of the junction left unmatched. CDR3 size: 17 residues. The CDR3 loop is CASSQDRGLLGNQPQHF. The CDR3, as DNA: TGCGCCAGCAGCCAGGACAGGGGGCTGCTTGGCAATCAGCCCCAGCATTTT.

This chain links TRBV7-9 with TRBJ1-1; tentatively, D is TRBD1 (5 bases). V was shortened by 1 base and J by 8 bases, with 8 bases between the two germline ends. The germline V gene encodes CDR1 SEHNR and CDR2 FQNEAQ (reference sequence). The CDR3 is made up of 12 amino acids. The chain's CDR3 is CASSLEWGEAFF. The CDR3, as DNA: TGTGCCAGCAGCTTAGAGTGGGGCGAAGCTTTCTTT.